This is a list of T cell receptor beta chains from one sample in a study of T cell responses to AZD1222 COVID-19 vaccine. This table comes from immunoSEQ multiplex PCR, and its TCRdb copy is limited to in-frame clones, with some not included. The table has 100,000 to 150,000 clones, around 89% seen once. The specimen was peripheral blood, collected on day 0 of AZD1222 vaccination. The receptor set was obtained from an adult in good health. CDR3s include the opening cysteine and the closing phenylalanine or tryptophan. The D gene is left open where the match is weak. Size values are once, few and many counts, or a class for expanded clones, and some rows have none.

size	V	D	J	DNA	CDR3
NA	TRBV28	NA	TRBJ1-1	TGTGCGGGTAGAGGGAAGAACACTGAAGCTTTCTTT	CAGRGKNTEAFF
NA	TRBV20-1	NA	TRBJ1-2	TGCAGTGCGCCAAGGGAGGTTGGCTACACCTTC	CSAPREVGYTF
once	TRBV4-1	NA	TRBJ2-5	TGCGCCAGCAGCCAAGAAGGGGCGGGGACCCAGTACTTC	CASSQEGAGTQYF
NA	TRBV7-8	TRBD1	TRBJ2-1	TGTGCCAGCAGCTTAAACAGGGGCAATGAGCAGTTCTTC	CASSLNRGNEQFF
NA	TRBV7-2	NA	TRBJ2-7	TGTGCCAGCAGCTTGGGACCCCTTCGGGAGCAGTACTTC	CASSLGPLREQYF
NA	TRBV9	TRBD2	TRBJ2-5	TGTGCCAGCAGCGCCGCGGGGGGTAAAGAGACCCAGTACTTC	CASSAAGGKETQYF
NA	TRBV30	NA	TRBJ2-7	TGTGCCTGGGACACCACCTACGAGCAGTACTTC	CAWDTTYEQYF
NA	TRBV7-9	NA	TRBJ2-2	TGTGCCAGCAGCTCCCCCCCGCGCCAATCCGGGGAGCTGTTTTTT	CASSSPPRQSGELFF
NA	TRBV6-2/TRBV6-3	NA	TRBJ1-5	TGTGCCAGCAGTTATTCAGGGCTCTGGGATCAGCCCCAGCATTTT	CASSYSGLWDQPQHF
once	TRBV5-5	TRBD1	TRBJ1-3	TGTGCCAGCAGTACAGGGGCTGGAAACACCATATATTTT	CASSTGAGNTIYF
NA	TRBV7-9	NA	TRBJ1-6	TGTGCCAGCAGGGACAGTTATAATTCACCCCTCCACTTT	CASRDSYNSPLHF
NA	TRBV11-3	NA	TRBJ2-3	TGTGCCAGCAGCGTCGGTGGGGGGACAGATACGCAGTATTTT	CASSVGGGTDTQYF
few	TRBV28	TRBD1	TRBJ2-1	TGTGCCAGCAGTTCAGGGGGCGTACGCAATGAGCAGTTCTTC	CASSSGGVRNEQFF
NA	TRBV10-3	NA	TRBJ2-1	TGTGCCATCAGCAGGGACAATGAGCAGTTCTTC	CAISRDNEQFF
NA	TRBV18	NA	TRBJ1-1	TGTGCCAGCTCACCACCCGAGACCGGGGGGCAGATGAACACTGAAGCTTTCTTT	CASSPPETGGQMNTEAFF
NA	TRBV7-9	TRBD1	TRBJ1-2	TGTGCCAGCAGTGGGACAGGGTATAACTATGGCTACACCTTC	CASSGTGYNYGYTF
NA	TRBV7-9	NA	TRBJ1-2	TGTGCCAGCAGCTTAGAGGTACCATATGGCTACACCTTC	CASSLEVPYGYTF
NA	TRBV7-6	NA	TRBJ2-3	TGTGCCAGCAGCTTTCGATCTGTGAGCACAGATACGCAGTATTTT	CASSFRSVSTDTQYF
NA	TRBV24-1	TRBD1	TRBJ1-5	TGTGCCACCAGTGACGACAGGGACCAGCCCCAGCATTTT	CATSDDRDQPQHF
NA	TRBV5-1	TRBD1	TRBJ1-1	TGCGCCAGCAGCGCCTCAGGGGGCCTGAACACTGAAGCTTTCTTT	CASSASGGLNTEAFF
NA	TRBV4-2	TRBD2	TRBJ2-1	TGTGCCAGCAGCCAATGGTCTAGCGGGAGCTCCTACAATGAGCAGTTCTTC	CASSQWSSGSSYNEQFF
NA	TRBV2	NA	TRBJ1-3	TGTGCCAGCAGTGAATCAGGCCCGCCCGGAAACACCATATATTTT	CASSESGPPGNTIYF
NA	TRBV6-6	TRBD2	TRBJ2-3	TGTGCCAGCAGAATAACTAGCGGGGGGCCCGCTGATACGCAGTATTTT	CASRITSGGPADTQYF
NA	TRBV28	TRBD1	TRBJ2-2	TGTGCCAGCAGTTTTGGTGGGACAGGGGACTACACCGGGGAGCTGTTTTTT	CASSFGGTGDYTGELFF
NA	TRBV2	NA	TRBJ1-1	TGTGCCAGCAGTCCACGACGGGCGAACACTGAAGCTTTCTTT	CASSPRRANTEAFF